The T cell receptor (beta chain) under discussion was sequenced for a study of shared clonotypes between healthy human individuals. Study conclusions and caveats: Several donors had about 5.1% of their naive CD4 clonotypes in common. As a rule, naive subsets had a larger estimated richness than memory subsets.

The length of the CDR3 is 15 residues. Germline CDR1 reads SGHRS; CDR2 reads YFSETQ. The V end was cut by 3 bases, the J end by 2 bases, with 14 bases between. As concerns this clone: The antigen remains undetermined.

For every subset, genomic DNA was evenly distributed across several immunoSEQ plates. Data came from immunoSEQ multiplex PCR; TCRdb stores just in-frame clones and leaves some out. The top ten hold 1.5% to 2% of the sample, which has approximately 700,000 clones, about three quarters seen once. CD4+ cells were split into CD45RA+ naive and CD45RA-negative memory subsets. The specimen sequenced was memory CD4+ T cells sorted from blood. Described subset: CD45RA-negative fraction. The V and J genes are TRBV5-1 and TRBJ1-1; tentatively, D is TRBD1 (6 bases). The sequence came from a woman under 40 in good health. CDR3 sequence: CASSWTDRVNTEAFF. The CDR3 coding sequence is TGCGCCAGCAGCTGGACAGATAGAGTTAACACTGAAGCTTTCTTT.